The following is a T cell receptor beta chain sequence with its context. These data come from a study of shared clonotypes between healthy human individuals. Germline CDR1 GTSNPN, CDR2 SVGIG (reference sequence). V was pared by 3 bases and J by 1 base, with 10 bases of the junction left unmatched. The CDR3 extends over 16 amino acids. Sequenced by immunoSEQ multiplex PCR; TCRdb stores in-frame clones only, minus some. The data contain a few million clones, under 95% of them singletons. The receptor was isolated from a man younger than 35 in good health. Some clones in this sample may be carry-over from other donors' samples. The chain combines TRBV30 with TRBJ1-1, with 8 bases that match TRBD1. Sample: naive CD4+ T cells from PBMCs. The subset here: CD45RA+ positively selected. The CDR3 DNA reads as TGTGCCTGGAGCGGAAAGTCGACAGGGGCGAACACTGAAGCTTTCTTT. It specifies CAWSGKSTGANTEAFF. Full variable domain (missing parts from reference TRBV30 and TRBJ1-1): SQTIHQWPATLVQPVGSPLSLECTVEGTSNPNLYWYRQAAGRGLQLLFYSVGIGQISSEVPQNLSASRPQDRQFILSSKKLLLSDSGFYLCAWSGKSTGANTEAFFGQGTRLTVV.